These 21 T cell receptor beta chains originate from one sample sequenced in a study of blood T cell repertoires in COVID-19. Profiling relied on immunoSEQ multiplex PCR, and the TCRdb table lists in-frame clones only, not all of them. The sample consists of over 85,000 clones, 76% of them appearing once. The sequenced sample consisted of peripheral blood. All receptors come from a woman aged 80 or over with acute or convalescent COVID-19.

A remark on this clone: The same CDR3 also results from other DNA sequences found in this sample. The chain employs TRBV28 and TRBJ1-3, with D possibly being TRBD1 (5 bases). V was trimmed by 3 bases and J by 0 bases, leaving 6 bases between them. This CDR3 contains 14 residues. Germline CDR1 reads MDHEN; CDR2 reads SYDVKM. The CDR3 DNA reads TGTGCCAGCAGTTTCGGGGGCTCTGGAAACACCATATATTTT. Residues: CASSFGGSGNTIYF. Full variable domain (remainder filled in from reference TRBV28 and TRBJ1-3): DVKVTQSSRYLVKRTGEKVFLECVQDMDHENMFWYRQDPGLGLRLIYFSYDVKMKEKGDIPEGYSVSREKKERFSLILESASTNQTSMYLCASSFGGSGNTIYFGEGSWLTVV.

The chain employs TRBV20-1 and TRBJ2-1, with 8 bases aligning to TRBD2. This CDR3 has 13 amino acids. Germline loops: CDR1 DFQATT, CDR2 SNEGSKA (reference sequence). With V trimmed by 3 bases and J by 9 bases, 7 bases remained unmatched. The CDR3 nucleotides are TGCAGTGCTAGTGTCGGGAGGGAGGGTGAGCAGTTCTTC. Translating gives CSASVGREGEQFF.

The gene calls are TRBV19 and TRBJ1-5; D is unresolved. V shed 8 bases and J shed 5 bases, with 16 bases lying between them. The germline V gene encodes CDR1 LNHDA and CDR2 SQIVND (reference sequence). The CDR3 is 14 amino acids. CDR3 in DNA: TGTGCCAGTTGGTCACTCAGGCTCCATCAGCCCCAGCATTTT. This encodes CASWSLRLHQPQHF.

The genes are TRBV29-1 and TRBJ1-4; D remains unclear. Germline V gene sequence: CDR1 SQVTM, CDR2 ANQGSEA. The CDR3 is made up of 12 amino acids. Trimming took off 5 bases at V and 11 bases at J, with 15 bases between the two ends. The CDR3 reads CSVLESGNKLFF. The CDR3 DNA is TGCAGCGTTTTGGAGTCCGGGAATAAACTGTTTTTT.

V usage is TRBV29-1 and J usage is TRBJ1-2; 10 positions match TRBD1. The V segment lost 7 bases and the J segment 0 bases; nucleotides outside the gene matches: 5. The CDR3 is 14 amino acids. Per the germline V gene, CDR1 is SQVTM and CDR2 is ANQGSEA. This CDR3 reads CSDGQGGSNYGYTF. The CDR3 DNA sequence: TGCAGCGACGGACAGGGGGGGTCTAACTATGGCTACACCTTC.

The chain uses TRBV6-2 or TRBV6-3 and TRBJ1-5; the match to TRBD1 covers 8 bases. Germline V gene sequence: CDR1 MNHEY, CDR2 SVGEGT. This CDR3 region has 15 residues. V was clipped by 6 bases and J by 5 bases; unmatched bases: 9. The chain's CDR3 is CASSLTGADHQPQHF. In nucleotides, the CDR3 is TGTGCCAGCAGCTTGACAGGGGCCGACCATCAGCCCCAGCATTTT.

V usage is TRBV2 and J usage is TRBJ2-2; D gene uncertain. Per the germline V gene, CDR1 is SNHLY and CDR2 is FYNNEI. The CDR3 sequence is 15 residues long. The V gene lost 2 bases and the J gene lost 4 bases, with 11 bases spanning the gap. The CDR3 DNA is TGTGCCAGCAGTGAAAGCAGGTTAACCACCGGGGAGCTGTTTTTT. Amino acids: CASSESRLTTGELFF.

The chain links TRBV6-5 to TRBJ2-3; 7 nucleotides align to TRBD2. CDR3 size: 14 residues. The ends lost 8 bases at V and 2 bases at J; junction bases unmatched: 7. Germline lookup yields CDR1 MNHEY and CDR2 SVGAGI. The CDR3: CASRKRGITDTQYF. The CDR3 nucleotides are TGTGCCAGCCGGAAGCGGGGCATCACAGATACGCAGTATTTT.

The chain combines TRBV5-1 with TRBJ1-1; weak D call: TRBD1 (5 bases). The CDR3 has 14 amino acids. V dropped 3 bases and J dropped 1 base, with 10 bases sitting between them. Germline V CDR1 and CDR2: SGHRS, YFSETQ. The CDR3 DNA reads TGCGCCAGCAGCTCGGGGGTCCAGAACACTGAAGCTTTCTTT. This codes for CASSSGVQNTEAFF.

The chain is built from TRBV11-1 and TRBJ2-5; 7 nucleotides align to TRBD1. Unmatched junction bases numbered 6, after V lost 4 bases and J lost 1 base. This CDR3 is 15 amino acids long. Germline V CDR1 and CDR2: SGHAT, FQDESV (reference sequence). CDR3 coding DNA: TGTGCCAGCAGCTATACCGGGACAGCCCAAGAGACCCAGTACTTC. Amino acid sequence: CASSYTGTAQETQYF.

CDR3 coding DNA: TGCAGTGCTAGTTCCCAGCGGGGGGCCCTTGAGCAGTTCTTC. Its translation: CSASSQRGALEQFF. This chain connects TRBV20-1 to TRBJ2-1, with TRBD2 matching 9 bases. The CDR3 runs to 14 residues. Germline CDR1 reads DFQATT; CDR2 reads SNEGSKA (reference sequence). Trimming cost V 3 bases and J 9 bases; bases outside gene matches: 9.

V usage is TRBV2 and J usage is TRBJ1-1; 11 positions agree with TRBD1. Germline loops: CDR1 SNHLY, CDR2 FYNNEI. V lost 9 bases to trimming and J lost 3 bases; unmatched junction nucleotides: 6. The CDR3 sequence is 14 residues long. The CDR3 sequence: CASRTGGKDTEAFF. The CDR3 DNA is TGTGCCAGTAGGACAGGGGGCAAAGACACTGAAGCTTTCTTT.

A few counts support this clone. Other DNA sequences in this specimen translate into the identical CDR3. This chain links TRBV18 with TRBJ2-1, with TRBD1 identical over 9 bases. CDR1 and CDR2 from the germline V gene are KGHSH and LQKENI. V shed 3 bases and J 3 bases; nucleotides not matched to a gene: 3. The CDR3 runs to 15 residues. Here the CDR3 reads CASSPRQGGYNEQFF. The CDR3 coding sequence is TGTGCCAGCTCACCCCGACAGGGGGGCTACAATGAGCAGTTCTTC.

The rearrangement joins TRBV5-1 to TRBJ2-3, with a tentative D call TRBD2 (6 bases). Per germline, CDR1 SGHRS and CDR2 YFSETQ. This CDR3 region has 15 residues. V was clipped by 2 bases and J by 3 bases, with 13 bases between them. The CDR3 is CASSLVRGSTDTQYF. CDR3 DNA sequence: TGCGCCAGCAGCTTAGTTCGGGGGAGTACAGATACGCAGTATTTT.

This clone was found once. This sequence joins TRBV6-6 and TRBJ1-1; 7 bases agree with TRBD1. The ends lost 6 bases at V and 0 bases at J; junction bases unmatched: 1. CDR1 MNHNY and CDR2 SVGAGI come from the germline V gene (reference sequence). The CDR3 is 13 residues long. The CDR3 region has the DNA TGTGCCAGCAGAACAGGGGTGAACACTGAAGCTTTCTTT. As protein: CASRTGVNTEAFF.

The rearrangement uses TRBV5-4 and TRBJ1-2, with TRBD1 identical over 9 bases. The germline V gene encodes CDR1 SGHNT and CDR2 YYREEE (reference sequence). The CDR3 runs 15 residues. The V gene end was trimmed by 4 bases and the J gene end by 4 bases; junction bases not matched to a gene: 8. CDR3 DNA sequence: TGTGCCAGCAGCCGGGACAGGGAGGTTATCTATGGCTACACCTTC. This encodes CASSRDREVIYGYTF.

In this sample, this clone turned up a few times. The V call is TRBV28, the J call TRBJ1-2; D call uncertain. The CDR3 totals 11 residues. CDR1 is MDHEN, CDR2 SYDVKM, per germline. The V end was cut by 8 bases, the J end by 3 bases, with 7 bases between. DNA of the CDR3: TGTGCCAGCCTTCGAGACTATGGCTACACCTTC. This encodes CASLRDYGYTF.

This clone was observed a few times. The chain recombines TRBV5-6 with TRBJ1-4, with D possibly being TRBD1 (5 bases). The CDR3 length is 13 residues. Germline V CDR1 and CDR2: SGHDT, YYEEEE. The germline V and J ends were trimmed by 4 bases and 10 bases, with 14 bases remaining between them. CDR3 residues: CASSIAGPGKLFF. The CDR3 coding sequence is TGTGCCAGCAGCATTGCGGGGCCGGGAAAACTGTTTTTT.

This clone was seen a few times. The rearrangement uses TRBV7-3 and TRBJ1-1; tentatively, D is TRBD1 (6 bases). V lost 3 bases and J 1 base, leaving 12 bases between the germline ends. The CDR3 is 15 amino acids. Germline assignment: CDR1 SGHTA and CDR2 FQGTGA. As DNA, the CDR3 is TGTGCCAGCAGCTTGGACAGTGCCGGGAACACTGAAGCTTTCTTT. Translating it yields CASSLDSAGNTEAFF.

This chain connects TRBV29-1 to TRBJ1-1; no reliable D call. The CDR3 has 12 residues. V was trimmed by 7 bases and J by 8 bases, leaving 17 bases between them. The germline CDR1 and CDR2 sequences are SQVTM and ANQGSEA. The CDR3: CSAVISEAEAFF. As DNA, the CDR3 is TGCAGCGCCGTGATATCGGAGGCCGAAGCTTTCTTT.

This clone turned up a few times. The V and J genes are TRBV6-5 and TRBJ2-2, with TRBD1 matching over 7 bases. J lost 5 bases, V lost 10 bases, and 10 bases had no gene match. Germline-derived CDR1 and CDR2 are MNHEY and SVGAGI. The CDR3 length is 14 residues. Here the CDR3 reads CATLRGQGTGELFF. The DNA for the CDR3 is TGTGCCACCTTAAGGGGGCAGGGTACCGGGGAGCTGTTTTTT.